A selection of T cell receptor beta chains follows, all from one sample in a study of CD8 T cells in Susac syndrome. TCRdb re-analysed the immunoSEQ multiplex PCR reads in MiXCR, keeping a single row per CDR3 protein. The sample lists roughly 250,000 distinct CDR3 sequences, 90% to 96% occurring once. Specimen: CD4+ T cells from PBMCs. These TCRs come from a human donor with Susac syndrome. CDR3s include the opening cysteine and the closing phenylalanine or tryptophan. The order of the fields is D gene, clone size, V gene, J gene, CDR3 protein, CDR3 DNA. A D gene is named only where the DNA matches it firmly. Size is stated for part of the rows, as once, few or many counts, or as a class when the clone is expanded.

TRBD2,once,TRBV29-1,TRBJ2-1,CSVRVSGTLNEQFF,TGCAGCGTTCGTGTTAGCGGGACCCTCAATGAGCAGTTCTTC
-,-,TRBV7-9,TRBJ2-2,CASSPGAGELFF,TGTGCCAGCAGCCCAGGGGCCGGGGAGCTGTTTTTT
-,-,TRBV9,TRBJ2-1,CASSVHRGPPTSRSSYNEQFF,TGTGCCAGCAGCGTCCACAGGGGCCCCCCGACTAGCCGGAGCTCCTACAATGAGCAGTTCTTC
-,-,TRBV28,TRBJ2-2,CASRYGVLSGELFF,TGTGCCAGCAGATATGGGGTGCTATCCGGGGAGCTGTTTTTT
-,-,TRBV20-1,TRBJ2-1,CSAIGEERSYNEQFF,TGCAGTGCTATCGGAGAAGAGCGGTCCTACAATGAGCAGTTCTTC
-,-,TRBV25-1,TRBJ2-3,CASSELAGIDTQYF,TGTGCCAGCAGTGAATTGGCTGGGATAGATACGCAGTATTTT
-,-,TRBV18,TRBJ2-1,CASSPGGPYNEQFF,TGTGCCAGCTCACCCGGGGGTCCCTACAATGAGCAGTTCTTC
-,-,TRBV3-1,TRBJ2-6,CASSLRTGRSGANVLTF,TGTGCCAGCAGCCTCAGAACAGGGCGCTCTGGGGCCAACGTCCTGACTTTC
-,-,TRBV4-2,TRBJ2-7,CASSQDTSNSGGSYEQYF,TGTGCCAGCAGCCAAGATACATCAAATTCAGGAGGATCCTACGAGCAGTACTTC
TRBD1,-,TRBV12-3/TRBV12-4,TRBJ1-2,CASRDAQGASGYTF,TGTGCCAGCAGAGATGCCCAGGGGGCCTCTGGCTACACCTTC
-,-,TRBV7-2,TRBJ1-5,CASETNNQPQHF,TGTGCCAGCGAGACAAACAATCAGCCCCAGCATTTT
-,-,TRBV4-1,TRBJ2-5,CASSPQIWGQRTQYF,TGCGCCAGCAGCCCCCAGATTTGGGGCCAGAGGACCCAGTACTTC
-,-,TRBV29-1,TRBJ2-7,CSVMGKTYEQYF,TGCAGCGTGATGGGGAAAACCTACGAGCAGTACTTC
TRBD1,-,TRBV7-4,TRBJ2-4,CASSLRQGAVYIQYF,TGTGCCAGCAGCTTGAGACAGGGGGCGGTGTACATTCAGTACTTC
-,-,TRBV20-1,TRBJ1-5,CSASLQGPQHF,TGCAGTGCTAGTCTACAGGGGCCCCAGCATTTT
-,-,TRBV20-1,TRBJ1-5,CSAVNSNQPQHF,TGCAGTGCTGTTAATAGCAATCAGCCCCAGCATTTT
-,-,TRBV20-1,TRBJ2-7,CSASPQGYEQYF,TGCAGTGCTAGCCCCCAGGGCTACGAGCAGTACTTC
-,-,TRBV20-1,TRBJ2-1,CSAIPQSSYNEQFF,TGCAGTGCCATCCCCCAGAGCTCCTACAATGAGCAGTTCTTC
TRBD2,once,TRBV18,TRBJ2-5,CASSPDLAVQETQYF,TGTGCCAGCTCACCAGATCTAGCGGTCCAAGAGACCCAGTACTTC
-,-,TRBV5-4,TRBJ2-1,CASSLEISAQFF,TGTGCCAGCAGCTTGGAGATAAGCGCACAGTTCTTC
-,-,TRBV29-1,TRBJ1-1,CSVEGFGRLNTEAFF,TGCAGCGTTGAAGGATTTGGCCGTTTGAACACTGAAGCTTTCTTT
TRBD1,-,TRBV20-1,TRBJ2-3,CSATRIGTGPTDTQYF,TGCAGTGCTACGCGAATTGGGACAGGACCAACAGATACGCAGTATTTT
-,-,TRBV14,TRBJ2-7,CASSDLGLSYEQYF,TGTGCCAGCAGCGACTTGGGCCTCTCCTACGAGCAGTACTTC
-,-,TRBV6-6,TRBJ2-6,CASTGTDSGANVLTF,TGTGCCAGCACCGGGACGGACTCTGGGGCCAACGTCCTGACTTTC